Below, 11 T cell receptor beta chains from the same sample are listed, as sequenced in a study of radiation and T cells in renal cell carcinoma (dated by TCRdb to about 2020). Libraries were prepared through the immunoSEQ multiplex PCR assay. TCRdb limited this immuneACCESS table to in-frame rearrangements with V and J called. A share of clones is missing; checked studies link under half to unresolved V genes, and the rest is unexplained. In this sample the table shows 120,000 to 150,000 clones, over 80% of which occur a single time. The leading ten clones occupy roughly a quarter of the sample. According to the study, the label for this sample's time point signals: baseline pretreatment blood. Per the publication, the treatment or condition label means: 15 Gy SBRT to primary tumor, nephrectomy 4 weeks later. Specimen: blood, collected from a patient whose treatment included radiotherapy and nephrectomy. The receptor source for this set is a woman in her 50s with renal cell carcinoma.

The J gene is TRBJ1-5, the V gene TRBV5-6; tentatively, D is TRBD1 (5 bases). The CDR3 has 15 residues. The ends were cut back, 4 bases at V and 4 bases at J, with 15 bases in the middle. The germline gives CDR1 SGHDT, CDR2 YYEEEE. The CDR3 region has the DNA TGTGCCAGCAGCGTCGGGACGGGTAAGAATCAGCCCCAGCATTTT. Translating gives CASSVGTGKNQPQHF.

This clone has only one observation. The rearrangement joins TRBV10-3 to TRBJ2-3; D is unclear. Germline loops: CDR1 ENHRY, CDR2 SYGVKD. The CDR3 contains 14 residues. V was shortened by 6 bases and J by 4 bases, with 14 bases between the two germline ends. In nucleotides, the CDR3 is TGTGCCATCAGGCGCGGAAAGTTGGCAGATACGCAGTATTTT. This sequence encodes CAIRRGKLADTQYF.

The J gene is TRBJ1-4, the V gene TRBV7-2; tentatively, D is TRBD1 (5 bases). Trimming pared 5 bases from V and 3 bases from J, leaving 7 bases between. The CDR3 spans 13 residues. Germline lookup yields CDR1 SGHTA and CDR2 FQGNSA. The CDR3 region has the DNA TGTGCCAGCAGCCCGGGGCCTAATGAAAAACTGTTTTTT. Its protein is CASSPGPNEKLFF.

V is TRBV4-1 and J is TRBJ2-5, with TRBD2 identical over 11 bases. The CDR3 is 17 amino acids. CDR1 is MGHRA, CDR2 YSYEKL, per germline. Unmatched junction bases numbered 7, after V lost 4 bases and J lost 0 bases. In nucleotides, the CDR3 is TGCGCCAGCAGCCGAGGCTTTAGCGGGGGGGACCAAGAGACCCAGTACTTC. Its protein is CASSRGFSGGDQETQYF.

This rearrangement joins TRBV10-3 to TRBJ2-3, with D possibly being TRBD2 (6 bases). Germline CDR1 and CDR2: ENHRY and SYGVKD. V dropped 4 bases and J dropped 3 bases, with 14 bases sitting between them. The CDR3 spans 15 residues. CDR3: CAISAQAGRTDTQYF. For the CDR3, the DNA is TGTGCCATCAGTGCGCAAGCGGGTCGTACAGATACGCAGTATTTT.

The chain uses TRBV7-9 and TRBJ1-2; weak D call: TRBD1 (5 bases). The germline V gene has CDR1 SEHNR and CDR2 FQNEAQ (reference sequence). The V end was cut by 3 bases, the J end by 6 bases, with 14 bases between. The CDR3 contains 14 residues. This CDR3 reads CASSFVRQRNGYTF. The DNA for the CDR3 is TGTGCCAGCAGCTTCGTCCGACAGAGGAATGGCTACACCTTC.

The V call is TRBV6-1, the J call TRBJ1-1; D call uncertain. The germline gives CDR1 MNHNS, CDR2 SASEGT. Trimming took 7 bases from V and 0 from J, leaving 9 bases between them. The CDR3 runs 13 residues. Written as DNA, the CDR3 is TGTGCCAGCACTCGTGGGGTGAACACTGAAGCTTTCTTT. It is translated as CASTRGVNTEAFF.

This chain joins TRBV30 and TRBJ1-6; no clear D gene. This CDR3 contains 12 residues. The ends were cut back, 5 bases at V and 7 bases at J, with 9 bases in the middle. CDR1 is GTSNPN and CDR2 is SVGIG in the germline V gene (reference sequence). The CDR3 DNA sequence: TGTGCCTGGGGCTCGAAGAATTCACCCCTCCACTTT. Translated, it gives CAWGSKNSPLHF.

The chain joins TRBV5-1 to TRBJ2-5, with 10 bases lining up with TRBD2. Looked up from germline, CDR1 is SGHRS and CDR2 is YFSETQ. V was pared by 4 bases and J by 0 bases, with 9 bases of the junction left unmatched. CDR3 size: 17 residues. The DNA of the CDR3 is TGCGCCAGCAGCCCCTCACTAGCGGGGAGGAACCAAGAGACCCAGTACTTC. This gives the protein CASSPSLAGRNQETQYF.

This clone was seen a single time. The chain has TRBV28 and TRBJ1-5; no firm D call. CDR1 is MDHEN, CDR2 SYDVKM, per germline. Trimming removed 5 bases at V and 9 bases at J, with 8 bases between. The CDR3 totals 11 residues. The CDR3 loop reads CASSVTRPQHF. In DNA, the CDR3 is TGTGCCAGCAGTGTAACAAGGCCCCAGCATTTT.

The chain is built from TRBV28 and TRBJ2-7; D possibly corresponds to TRBD1 (5 bases). CDR3 length: 11 amino acids. V lost 2 bases, J lost 7 bases, and 6 bases lay in between. Germline assignment: CDR1 MDHEN and CDR2 SYDVKM. CDR3 in DNA: TGTGCCAGCAGTTTAAGACAGGAGCAGTACTTC. This sequence encodes CASSLRQEQYF.